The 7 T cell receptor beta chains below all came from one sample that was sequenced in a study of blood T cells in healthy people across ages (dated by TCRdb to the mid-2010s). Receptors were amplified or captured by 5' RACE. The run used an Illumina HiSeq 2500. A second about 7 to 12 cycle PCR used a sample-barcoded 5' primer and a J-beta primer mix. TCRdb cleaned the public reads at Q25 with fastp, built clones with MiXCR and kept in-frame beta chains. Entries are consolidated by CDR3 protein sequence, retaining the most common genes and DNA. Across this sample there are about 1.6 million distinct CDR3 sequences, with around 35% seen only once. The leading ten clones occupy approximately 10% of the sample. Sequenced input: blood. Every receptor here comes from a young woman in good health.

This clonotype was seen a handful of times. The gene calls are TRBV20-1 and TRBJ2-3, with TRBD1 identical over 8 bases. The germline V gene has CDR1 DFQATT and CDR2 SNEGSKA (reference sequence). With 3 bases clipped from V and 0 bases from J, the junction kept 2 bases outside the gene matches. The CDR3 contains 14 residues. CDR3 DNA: TGCAGTGCTAGGGGACAGGCAAGCACAGATACGCAGTATTTT. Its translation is CSARGQASTDTQYF.

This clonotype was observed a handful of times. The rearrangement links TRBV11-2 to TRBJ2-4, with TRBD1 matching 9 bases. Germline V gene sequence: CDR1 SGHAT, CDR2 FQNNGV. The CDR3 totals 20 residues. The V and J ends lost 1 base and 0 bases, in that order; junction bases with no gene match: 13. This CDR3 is CASSLGEWDRVWEAKNIQYF. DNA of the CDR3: TGTGCCAGCAGCTTAGGAGAATGGGACAGGGTATGGGAAGCCAAAAACATTCAGTACTTC.

The CDR3 protein is CASSFSGYREKLFF. The DNA for the CDR3 is TGTGCCAGCAGTTTTTCTGGATACCGCGAAAAACTGTTTTTT. The chain carries TRBV28 and TRBJ1-4; D is undetermined. With 3 bases removed from V and 8 bases from J, the gap between germline ends came to 13 bases. In germline, CDR1 is MDHEN, CDR2 SYDVKM. The CDR3 is made up of 14 amino acids.

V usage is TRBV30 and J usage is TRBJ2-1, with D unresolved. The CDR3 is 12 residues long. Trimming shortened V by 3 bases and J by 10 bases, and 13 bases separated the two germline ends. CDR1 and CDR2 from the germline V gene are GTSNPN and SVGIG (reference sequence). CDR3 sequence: CAWSYHRREQFF. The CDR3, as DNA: TGTGCCTGGAGCTATCATCGGCGGGAGCAGTTCTTC.

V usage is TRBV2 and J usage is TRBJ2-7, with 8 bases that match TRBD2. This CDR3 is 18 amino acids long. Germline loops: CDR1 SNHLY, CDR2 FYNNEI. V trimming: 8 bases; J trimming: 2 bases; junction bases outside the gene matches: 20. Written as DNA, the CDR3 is TGTGCCAGCCCATCACCCCATCGAGCGGGGGCCCCTACCTACGAGCAGTACTTC. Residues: CASPSPHRAGAPTYEQYF.

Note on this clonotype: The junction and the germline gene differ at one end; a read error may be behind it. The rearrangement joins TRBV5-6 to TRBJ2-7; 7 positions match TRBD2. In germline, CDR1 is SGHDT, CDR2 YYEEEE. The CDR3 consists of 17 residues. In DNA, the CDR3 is TGTGCTAGCAGCTTGGGGAGGATGAGCGGGGTCATTTACGAGCAGTACTTC. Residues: CASSLGRMSGVIYEQYF.

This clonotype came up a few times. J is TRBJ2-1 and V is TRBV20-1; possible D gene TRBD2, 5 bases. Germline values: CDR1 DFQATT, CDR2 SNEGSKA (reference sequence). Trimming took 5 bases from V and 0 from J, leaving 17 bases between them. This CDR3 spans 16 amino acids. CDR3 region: CSASPDGGSSYNEQFF. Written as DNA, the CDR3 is TGCAGTGCTTCCCCCGATGGAGGTAGCTCCTACAATGAGCAGTTCTTC.